The clone carrying this T cell receptor beta chain has a handful of counts. Its antigen is undetermined. This sample was included in a study of breast tumors, draining lymph nodes, adjacent tissues. The study's findings and limits: Data fit most tumor T cells coming from lymph node, expanding in tumor.

V dropped 2 bases and J dropped 5 bases, with 12 bases sitting between them. Germline V CDR1 and CDR2: MDHEN, SYDVKM. This CDR3 is built from 14 residues. TCRdb fed the multiplex PCR reads into MiXCR, producing one record per CDR3 protein. The data contain over 150,000 distinct CDR3 sequences, approximately 30% of them singletons. Axillary draining lymph nodes of breast cancer patients supplied the node samples. Sample: axillary lymph node tissue. The source of this sequence is a female donor with breast cancer. Some clones in this sample may be carry-over from other donors' samples. The chain is built from TRBV28 and TRBJ1-2; TRBD1 is a possible D gene (6 bases). The CDR3 sequence is CASSLMKGEYGYTF. The DNA for the CDR3 is TGTGCCAGCAGTTTAATGAAGGGGGAGTATGGCTACACCTTC.